This T cell receptor (beta chain) was profiled in a study of a mutant IDH1 vaccine in newly diagnosed glioma. Data came from immunoSEQ multiplex PCR; TCRdb stores just in-frame clones and leaves some out. The sample yields over 45,000 clones, around 92% seen once. Time point noted: week 35, safety follow-up. A single vaccine dose contained 300 ug of mutant IDH1 20-mer peptide, and topical imiquimod was used with it. Of note for this clone: Its antigen is still unknown.

CDR1 SGDLS and CDR2 YYNGEE come from the germline V gene. The CDR3 sequence is 16 residues long. V was trimmed by 0 bases and J by 1 base, leaving 12 bases between them. V and J are TRBV9 and TRBJ2-3, with a weak D call TRBD1 (6 bases). The material sequenced was PBMCs, taken from a glioma patient whose treatment included an IDH1 peptide vaccine. The sequence derives from a man in his forties or fifties with glioma. Written as DNA, the CDR3 is TGTGCCAGCAGCGTAGAGGGCAGGGGAGGCACAGATACGCAGTATTTT. This sequence encodes CASSVEGRGGTDTQYF.